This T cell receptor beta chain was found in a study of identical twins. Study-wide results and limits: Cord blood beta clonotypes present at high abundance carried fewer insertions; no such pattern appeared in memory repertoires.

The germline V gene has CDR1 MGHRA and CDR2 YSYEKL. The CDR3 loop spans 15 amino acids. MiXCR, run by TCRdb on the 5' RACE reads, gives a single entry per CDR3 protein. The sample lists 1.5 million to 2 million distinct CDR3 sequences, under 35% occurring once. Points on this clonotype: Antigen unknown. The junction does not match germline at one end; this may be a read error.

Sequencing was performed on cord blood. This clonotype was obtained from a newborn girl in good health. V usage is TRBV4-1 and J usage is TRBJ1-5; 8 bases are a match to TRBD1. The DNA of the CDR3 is TGCGCCTGCAGCCAAGGACAGGGAGGCAATCAGCCCCAGCATTTT. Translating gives CACSQGQGGNQPQHF.